This entry concerns a single T cell receptor beta chain. Its antigen is still unknown. Germline is not matched at one junction end, which may reflect a read error. This specimen comes from a study of read filtering for tumor transcriptome and immune sequencing. Study in general: By R-ISS, stages I, II and III held around 8, 15 and 7 patients.

From about 0.4 ug of RNA, a library with molecular barcoded alpha/delta and beta/gamma adaptors was made. MiXCR, applied by TCRdb to the reads, yields one record per CDR3 protein. The profile covers about 58,000 distinct CDR3 sequences, with 9% to 15% appearing a single time and 16% taken by the ten largest. General observations from the study: Single-read clonotypes: roughly 81% of IR-seq clonotypes (about 3.5% of reads), more than 70% of RNA-seq clonotypes (roughly 49% of reads). IR-seq captured clonotypes deeper and more reliably than RNA-seq.

In germline, CDR1 is SNHLY, CDR2 FYNNEI. The CDR3 runs to 11 residues. Material for sequencing was a population of CD138-negative cells sorted from bone marrow. V is TRBV2 and J is TRBJ2-1; D is unresolved. This TCR came from a donor aged 40 or older with multiple myeloma. The CDR3 nucleotides are TGTGGCAGCAGCCCTAGCAATGAGCAGTTCTTC. Translated: CGSSPSNEQFF.